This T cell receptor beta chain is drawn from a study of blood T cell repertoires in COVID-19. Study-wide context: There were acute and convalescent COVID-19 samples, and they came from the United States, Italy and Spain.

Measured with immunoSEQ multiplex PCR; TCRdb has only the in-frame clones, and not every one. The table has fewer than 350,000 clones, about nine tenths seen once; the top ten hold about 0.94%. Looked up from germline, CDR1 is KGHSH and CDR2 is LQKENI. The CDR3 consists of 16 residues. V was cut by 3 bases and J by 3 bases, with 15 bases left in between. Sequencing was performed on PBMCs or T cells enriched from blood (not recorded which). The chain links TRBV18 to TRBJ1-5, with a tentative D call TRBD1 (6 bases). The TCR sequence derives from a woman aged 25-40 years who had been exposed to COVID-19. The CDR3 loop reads CASSPSVQGDNQPQHF. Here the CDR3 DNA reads TGTGCCAGCTCACCCTCCGTACAGGGCGACAATCAGCCCCAGCATTTT.